One sample yielded the 14 T cell receptor beta chains listed below, sequenced in a study of lung T cells in sarcoidosis with Löfgren's syndrome. TCRdb re-analysed the reads in MiXCR, keeping a single row per CDR3 protein. This table has 58,000 or so distinct CDR3 sequences, about 20% appearing once. The material sequenced was CD4+ T cells from PBMCs. These TCRs come from a human donor with sarcoidosis (Löfgren's syndrome or another form), or a control subject (not recorded which).

For this clonotype: A much larger clone differs by one base, so this may be a read error. The CDR3 spells CASSRGPATRGTEAFF. The DNA of the CDR3 is TGTGCCAGCAGCCGAGGGCCGGCGACTCGAGGCACTGAAGCTTTCTTT. The J gene is TRBJ1-1, the V gene TRBV6-6; D remains ambiguous. Deletions cut 6 bases from V and 4 bases from J, with 21 bases between. Germline loops: CDR1 MNHNY, CDR2 SVGAGI (reference sequence). This CDR3 is built from 16 residues.

This clonotype showed up many times. The chain combines TRBV12-3 or TRBV12-4 with TRBJ1-4; D not resolved. CDR3 length: 16 amino acids. V was trimmed by 5 bases and J by 0 bases, leaving 13 bases between them. The CDR3 DNA is TGTGCCAGCAGTCAATCGGGGTTTGCAACTAATGAAAAACTGTTTTTT. Translating gives CASSQSGFATNEKLFF.

The CDR3 DNA follows: TGTGCCAGCAGTCGGGACAGCTTTAACACTGAAGCTTTCTTT. Its translation is CASSRDSFNTEAFF. The chain links TRBV12-3 or TRBV12-4 to TRBJ1-1; TRBD1 matches 7 bases. Trimming removed 5 bases from V and 2 bases from J; junction bases left unmatched: 5. The CDR3 is made up of 14 amino acids.

Regarding this clonotype: A read error may explain this, as a much larger clone is one base away. This chain connects TRBV12-3 or TRBV12-4 to TRBJ2-6, with a weak D call TRBD1 (5 bases). There are 13 residues in the CDR3. The CDR3 coding sequence is TGTGCCAGCAGTTTCTCTGGGGCCAACATCCTGACTTTC. Its protein product is CASSFSGANILTF.

As to this clonotype: A much larger clone sits a single nucleotide away, making a read error possible. Here the CDR3 omits its conserved ending phenylalanine or tryptophan, so a read error is the likely source. V is TRBV3-1 and J is TRBJ1-5, with unresolved D. Trimming left V 1 base short and J 0 bases short, with 7 bases between. CDR3 length: 15 amino acids. The V gene's germline CDR1 is LGHDT and CDR2 YNNKEL (reference sequence). The CDR3 protein is CASSQAVSSNQPQHL. The CDR3 coding sequence is TGTGCCAGCAGCCAAGCAGTCTCTAGCAATCAGCCCCAGCATCTT.

This clonotype appeared a few times. This sequence joins TRBV18 and TRBJ2-3, with 7 bases that match TRBD1. The CDR3 runs to 15 residues. V lost 1 base, J lost 2 bases, and 3 bases stayed unmatched. Germline-derived CDR1 and CDR2 are KGHSH and LQKENI. The CDR3: CASSPRTGDTDTQYF. The CDR3 DNA sequence: TGTGCCAGCTCACCACGGACAGGAGACACAGATACGCAGTATTTT.

This clonotype appeared a few times. Written as DNA, the CDR3 is TGTGCCAGCTCACCAGAATTGCTAGATACGCAGTATTTT. This sequence encodes CASSPELLDTQYF. The V and J genes are TRBV18 and TRBJ2-3; D is unresolved. The ends were cut back, 2 bases at V and 5 bases at J, with 8 bases in the middle. Per germline, CDR1 KGHSH and CDR2 LQKENI. CDR3 length: 13 amino acids.

Many counts were recorded for this clonotype. The chain combines TRBV6-2 or TRBV6-3 with TRBJ2-3; a possible D gene is TRBD2 (6 bases). The V gene's germline CDR1 is MNHEY and CDR2 SVGEGT. The CDR3 sequence is 14 residues long. V shed 5 bases and J shed 13 bases, with 22 bases lying between them. The CDR3 DNA reads TGTGCCAGCAGTAACACCTTACCGGGCAGGGAGGAGTATTTT. Encoded protein: CASSNTLPGREEYF.

This clonotype was recorded at least ten times. V gene TRBV7-2 combines with J gene TRBJ2-5; D not resolved. In germline, CDR1 is SGHTA, CDR2 FQGNSA. V lost 1 base, J lost 2 bases, and 8 bases lay in between. The CDR3 contains 14 residues. The CDR3, as DNA: TGTGCCAGCAGCTTAGTACAGTTTCAAGAGACCCAGTACTTC. It codes for CASSLVQFQETQYF. The full variable domain, its missing parts supplied by reference TRBV7-2 and TRBJ2-5, is GAGVSQSPSNKVTEKGKDVELRCDPISGHTALYWYRQSLGQGLEFLIYFQGNSAPDKSGLPSDRFSAERTGGSVSTLTIQRTQQEDSAVYLCASSLVQFQETQYFGPGTRLLVL.

In its sample, this clonotype was seen a few times. This may arise from a read error, as a much more abundant clone is one base away. This chain links TRBV28 with TRBJ1-5, with D perhaps matching TRBD1 (5 bases). The length of the CDR3 is 13 residues. In germline, CDR1 is MDHEN, CDR2 SYDVKM. CDR3 region: CASKGDSNRPQHF. Here the CDR3 DNA reads TGTGCCAGCAAAGGGGATAGCAATCGGCCCCAGCATTTT.

This clonotype was seen many times. This chain joins TRBV20-1 and TRBJ2-4; D is ambiguous. This CDR3 region has 17 residues. Germline assignment: CDR1 DFQATT and CDR2 SNEGSKA (reference sequence). The ends were cut back, 4 bases at V and 1 base at J, with 20 bases in the middle. CDR3 region: CSATAGEAVVAKNIQYF. CDR3 bases: TGCAGTGCTACCGCAGGAGAGGCGGTGGTTGCCAAAAACATTCAGTACTTC.

This clonotype occurred many times. CDR3 sequence reads: CASSYALEREFNTGELFF. For the CDR3, the DNA is TGTGCCAGCAGTTACGCTCTAGAGCGGGAGTTCAACACCGGGGAGCTGTTTTTT. The V call is TRBV6-2 or TRBV6-3, the J call TRBJ2-2, with 8 bases lining up with TRBD2. The CDR3 sequence is 18 residues long. V lost 2 bases, J lost 2 bases, and 10 bases stayed unmatched. CDR1 is MNHEY, CDR2 SVGEGT, per germline.

In regard to this clonotype: A read error is possible here, since a much larger clone lies one base away. The genes are TRBV6-6 and TRBJ1-1; a possible D gene is TRBD1 (5 bases). Germline assignment: CDR1 MNHNY and CDR2 SVGAGI (reference sequence). This CDR3 contains 13 residues. Trimming took 5 bases from V and 2 from J, leaving 9 bases between them. The CDR3: CASSRGPNTEAFF. For the CDR3, the DNA is TGTGCCAGCAGTAGGGGACCTAACACTGAAGCTTTCTTT.

The CDR3: CASSLGQGIQYF. The CDR3 coding sequence is TGTGCCAGCAGCTTAGGCCAGGGCATTCAGTACTTC. The rearrangement uses TRBV11-2 and TRBJ2-4; the D gene is possibly TRBD1 (5 bases). Germline V gene sequence: CDR1 SGHAT, CDR2 FQNNGV. Between the trimmed V and J ends, which lost 1 base and 9 bases, there was a span of 7 bases. The CDR3 is 12 amino acids.